What follows is one T cell receptor (beta chain) and its context. This sample stems from a study of blood T cells in healthy people across ages. Next came a second PCR, run for 7 to 11 cycles, which used a sample-barcoded 5' primer along with a J-beta primer mix. Tags on each cDNA molecule came from a template-switch adaptor with 12 random nucleotides. TCRdb re-called the 5' RACE reads through MiXCR, storing one row per CDR3 protein. The data hold 550,000 to 800,000 distinct CDR3 sequences, with roughly 21% observed a single time. Trimming stripped 5 bases from V and 5 bases from J, with 15 bases between. Germline V gene lookup returns CDR1 DFQATT and CDR2 SNEGSKA (reference sequence). The CDR3 length is 13 residues.

Material: blood. The TCR sequence derives from a man between 65 and 80 years old in good health. The rearrangement joins TRBV20-1 to TRBJ2-5; D remains ambiguous. In DNA form, the CDR3 reads TGCAGTGCTGCCCGTCCGCAAACTGAGACCCAGTACTTC. Protein product: CSAARPQTETQYF.